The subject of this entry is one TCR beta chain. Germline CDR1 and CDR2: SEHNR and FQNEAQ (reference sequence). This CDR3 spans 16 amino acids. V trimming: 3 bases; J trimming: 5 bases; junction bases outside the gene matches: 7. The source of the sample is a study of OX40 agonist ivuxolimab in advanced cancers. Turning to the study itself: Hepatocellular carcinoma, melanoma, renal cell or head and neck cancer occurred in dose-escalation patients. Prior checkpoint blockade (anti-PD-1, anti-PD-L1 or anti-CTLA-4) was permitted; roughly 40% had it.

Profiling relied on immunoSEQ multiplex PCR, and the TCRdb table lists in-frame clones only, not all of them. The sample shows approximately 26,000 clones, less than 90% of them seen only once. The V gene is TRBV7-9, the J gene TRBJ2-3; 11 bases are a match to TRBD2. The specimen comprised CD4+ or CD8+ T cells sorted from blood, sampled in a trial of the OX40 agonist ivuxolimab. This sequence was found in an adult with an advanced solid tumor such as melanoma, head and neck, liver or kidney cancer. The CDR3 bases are TGTGCCAGCAGCTTCCGACTAGCGGGACCGGAAGATACGCAGTATTTT. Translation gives CASSFRLAGPEDTQYF.